This passage covers 27 T cell receptor beta chains from one sample sequenced in a study of T-cell reconstitution after alpha-beta-depleted transplantation in children. Unique molecular identifiers featured in how the TCRbeta library was prepared. One entry per CDR3 protein, called by TCRdb with MiXCR from the PCR reads. Of 200,000 to 250,000 distinct CDR3 sequences listed, roughly 8.2% are singletons. The sequences come from PBMCs, mostly from graft donor cells, collected 180 days after TCRalphabeta/CD19-depleted stem cell transplant. Source of these receptors: a male patient aged 10 to 17 who had a stem cell transplant for acute lymphoblastic leukemia, so the T cells may come from the graft donor.

This clonotype was observed many times. The CDR3 sequence: CASSQESSYEQYF. As DNA, the CDR3 is TGTGCCAGCAGCCAAGAATCGTCCTACGAGCAGTACTTC. The chain joins TRBV4-2 to TRBJ2-7; D is uncertain. Germline V lookup: CDR1 LGHNA, CDR2 YNFKEQ. With 0 bases removed from V and 1 base from J, the gap between germline ends came to 4 bases. The CDR3 length is 13 residues.

The sample holds many counts of this clonotype. This chain uses TRBV18 with TRBJ2-5, with D possibly being TRBD2 (5 bases). V was shortened by 0 bases and J by 5 bases, with 13 bases between the two germline ends. CDR3 size: 15 residues. In germline, CDR1 is KGHSH, CDR2 LQKENI. The CDR3 region has the DNA TGTGCCAGCTCACCACCGTTCGGGGTTTTGGAGACCCAGTACTTC. This codes for CASSPPFGVLETQYF.

There are many counts of this clonotype. The chain links TRBV12-3 or TRBV12-4 to TRBJ1-1; tentatively, D is TRBD1 (5 bases). V was clipped by 5 bases and J by 4 bases, with 20 bases between them. The CDR3 loop spans 16 amino acids. Here the CDR3 reads CASSPPGRGRSTEAFF. DNA of the CDR3: TGTGCCAGCAGTCCCCCCGGCCGGGGGAGAAGCACTGAAGCTTTCTTT.

This clonotype has at least ten counts. The chain has TRBV24-1 and TRBJ2-2; either TRBD1 or TRBD2 may supply D (5 bases each). Germline lookup yields CDR1 KGHDR and CDR2 SFDVKD. Trimming pared 7 bases from V and 5 bases from J, leaving 10 bases between. This CDR3 region has 13 residues. This CDR3 reads CATSRESTGELFF. CDR3 sequence (DNA): TGTGCCACCAGCAGGGAGTCGACCGGGGAGCTGTTTTTT.

This clonotype was observed many times. Relative to the germline gene, one junction end is altered; a read error may explain this. This sequence joins TRBV12-5 and TRBJ2-7, with a possible D match to TRBD2 (7 bases). The CDR3 has 13 residues. The germline gives CDR1 LGHNT, CDR2 FRNRAP. The CDR3 nucleotides are TGTGCTAGTGCCATCGGGGGGCGGAACGAGAAGTACTTC. Residues: CASAIGGRNEKYF.

Notes on this clonotype: This sequence may be a read error, since a much larger clone differs from it by one base. The V call is TRBV27, the J call TRBJ2-7, with D possibly being TRBD1 (6 bases). Germline loops: CDR1 MNHEY, CDR2 SMNVEV (reference sequence). The V gene lost 8 bases and the J gene lost 5 bases, with 22 bases spanning the gap. The length of the CDR3 is 15 residues. CDR3 coding DNA: TGTGCCAGCGGCAGGGACACTTTGAGGTGGAACGAGCAGTACTTC. This encodes CASGRDTLRWNEQYF.

This clonotype was observed many times. The J gene is TRBJ2-6, the V gene TRBV12-3 or TRBV12-4; D is possibly TRBD1 or TRBD2 (7 bases each). This CDR3 has 16 amino acids. V gave up 10 bases and J gave up 3 bases, with 19 bases separating them. The DNA for the CDR3 is TGTGCCACCAAAATCCAGGGGGGGGTTGGGGCCAACGTCCTGACTTTC. Amino acid sequence: CATKIQGGVGANVLTF.

This clonotype came up many times. The genes are TRBV20-1 and TRBJ2-1; 7 bases are a match to TRBD2. V lost 6 bases, J lost 10 bases, and 9 bases stayed unmatched. Germline V lookup: CDR1 DFQATT, CDR2 SNEGSKA (reference sequence). CDR3 length: 12 residues. This CDR3 reads CSAPLRGEEQFF. The DNA of the CDR3 is TGCAGTGCCCCCCTCCGGGGGGAGGAGCAGTTCTTC.

This clonotype was detected ten times or more. This sequence joins TRBV15 and TRBJ1-6; 7 bases match TRBD1. The germline gives CDR1 LNHNV, CDR2 YYDKDF (reference sequence). CDR3 size: 17 residues. J lost 7 bases, V lost 0 bases, and 9 bases had no gene match. CDR3 DNA: TGTGCCACCAGCAGAGATCTAGGGGGCGGGCGGAATTCACCCCTCCACTTT. It is translated as CATSRDLGGGRNSPLHF.

This clonotype came up many times. The chain recombines TRBV10-3 with TRBJ2-7; tentatively, D is TRBD1 or TRBD2 (6 bases each). Germline CDR1 ENHRY, CDR2 SYGVKD. The ends were cut back, 2 bases at V and 6 bases at J, with 17 bases in the middle. This CDR3 spans 15 amino acids. The CDR3 sequence is CAISERGQPRSEQYF. CDR3 DNA: TGTGCCATCAGTGAGCGGGGGCAGCCCAGGTCCGAGCAGTACTTC.

This clonotype was detected ten times or more. The rearrangement links TRBV5-1 to TRBJ2-7; possibly TRBD1 or TRBD2 for D (5 bases each). Per germline, CDR1 SGHRS and CDR2 YFSETQ. The germline V and J ends were trimmed by 0 bases and 0 bases, with 7 bases remaining between them. This CDR3 region has 14 residues. The CDR3 reads CASSLAGPSYEQYF. The CDR3 DNA sequence: TGCGCCAGCAGCTTGGCGGGGCCCTCCTACGAGCAGTACTTC.

This clonotype has a count of ten or more. The chain joins TRBV2 to TRBJ1-3, with D uncertain. Germline CDR1 SNHLY, CDR2 FYNNEI. This CDR3 region has 15 residues. V was trimmed by 7 bases and J by 2 bases, leaving 15 bases between them. This CDR3 is CASNEGGGPGNTIYF. CDR3 DNA: TGTGCCAGCAACGAGGGCGGAGGGCCTGGAAACACCATATATTTT.

This clonotype was counted many times. The chain combines TRBV5-1 with TRBJ1-2; TRBD1 matches 9 bases. Germline V gene sequence: CDR1 SGHRS, CDR2 YFSETQ. CDR3 length equals 13 residues. J gave up 8 bases and V 2 bases, and 4 bases lay outside the gene matches. The CDR3 sequence: CASSLQGAQGYTF. The DNA of the CDR3 is TGCGCCAGCAGCTTACAGGGGGCGCAAGGCTACACCTTC.

This clonotype was recorded at least ten times. The chain combines TRBV4-2 with TRBJ2-5; 11 bases line up with TRBD1. The CDR3 runs 15 residues. V was pared by 0 bases and J by 4 bases, with 1 base of the junction left unmatched. The germline gives CDR1 LGHNA, CDR2 YNFKEQ. The CDR3 nucleotides are TGTGCCAGCAGCCAAGAGGGACAGGGGGGAGAGACCCAGTACTTC. Encoded protein: CASSQEGQGGETQYF.

At least ten counts were recorded for this clonotype. Compared with germline, one end of the junction differs, possibly owing to a read error. The rearrangement links TRBV6-5 to TRBJ1-2; D gene unclear. The CDR3 extends over 14 amino acids. CDR1 is MNHEY, CDR2 SVGAGI, per germline. The CDR3 loop reads CASSYFPSTNGYTF. Written as DNA, the CDR3 is TGTGCCAGCAGCTACTTCCCCTCCACTAATGGCTACACCTTC.

This clonotype was detected ten times or more. The rearrangement links TRBV24-1 to TRBJ2-2, with 10 positions matching TRBD2. The CDR3 runs 17 residues. Per germline, CDR1 KGHDR and CDR2 SFDVKD. Trimming took 3 bases from V and 2 from J; bases not matched to a gene: 5. DNA for the CDR3: TGTGCCACCAGTGATAGTAGCGGGAGGAGAAACACCGGGGAGCTGTTTTTT. Encoded protein: CATSDSSGRRNTGELFF.

This clonotype was seen at least ten times. The chain uses TRBV12-5 and TRBJ2-7; no firm D call. The CDR3 covers 18 residues. The V gene's germline CDR1 is LGHNT and CDR2 FRNRAP. With 0 bases removed from V and 0 bases from J, the gap between germline ends came to 18 bases. The CDR3 region has the DNA TGTGCTAGTGGTTTGGTCCTCCCCTCGGTCGCTCGCTCCTACGAGCAGTACTTC. Encoded protein: CASGLVLPSVARSYEQYF.

This clonotype was recorded at least ten times. The J gene is TRBJ1-5, the V gene TRBV11-1; TRBD1 aligns across 7 bases. Unmatched junction bases numbered 13, after V lost 1 base and J lost 7 bases. The CDR3 totals 17 residues. Germline-derived CDR1 and CDR2 are SGHAT and FQDESV (reference sequence). The CDR3 here is CASSLGGGRPDGQPQHF. The DNA for the CDR3 is TGTGCCAGCAGCTTAGGAGGGGGCCGACCCGATGGGCAGCCCCAGCATTTT.

This clonotype was counted at least ten times. A much larger clone differs by one base, so this may be a read error. The J gene is TRBJ2-7, the V gene TRBV11-2; 8 bases match TRBD1. The germline V gene encodes CDR1 SGHAT and CDR2 FQNNGV. With 4 bases clipped from V and 2 bases from J, the junction kept 1 base outside the gene matches. This CDR3 is built from 13 residues. CDR3 bases: TGTGCCAGCAGCTCGACAGGGGCCTACGAGCAGTACTTC. The encoded protein is CASSSTGAYEQYF. Filled out from reference TRBV11-2 and TRBJ2-7, the complete variable domain reads EAGVAQSPRYKIIEKRQSVAFWCNPISGHATLYWYQQILGQGPKLLIQFQNNGVVDDSQLPKDRFSAERLKGVDSTLKIQPAKLEDSAVYLCASSSTGAYEQYFGPGTRLTVT.

This clonotype was seen many times. The V gene is TRBV12-3 or TRBV12-4, the J gene TRBJ2-5; 10 positions agree with TRBD2. V was clipped by 6 bases and J by 5 bases; unmatched bases: 12. The CDR3 is 16 amino acids. CDR3 residues: CASRKISGGSRETQYF. The CDR3 DNA follows: TGTGCCAGCAGGAAGATTAGCGGGGGGTCCCGGGAGACCCAGTACTTC.

The table lists this clonotype with many counts. The chain links TRBV10-3 to TRBJ2-7; 10 bases map to TRBD2. V was clipped by 8 bases and J by 4 bases; unmatched bases: 8. This CDR3 comprises 14 residues. Germline-derived CDR1 and CDR2 are ENHRY and SYGVKD. The CDR3 loop reads CAIESSGSGYEQYF. For the CDR3, the DNA is TGTGCCATCGAGTCTAGCGGGAGTGGTTACGAGCAGTACTTC.

In its sample, this clonotype was seen many times. The rearrangement links TRBV3-1 to TRBJ2-2; 14 bases are shared with TRBD2. Unmatched junction bases numbered 2, after V lost 4 bases and J lost 4 bases. This CDR3 comprises 16 residues. CDR1 and CDR2 from the germline V gene are LGHDT and YNNKEL (reference sequence). This CDR3 is CASSRLAGGVTGELFF. The CDR3, as DNA: TGTGCCAGCAGCCGACTAGCGGGAGGGGTCACCGGGGAGCTGTTTTTT.

This clonotype occurred many times. This chain connects TRBV9 to TRBJ2-2, with D possibly matching TRBD2 (6 bases). With 2 bases removed from V and 8 bases from J, the gap between germline ends came to 19 bases. From germline, CDR1 is SGDLS and CDR2 YYNGEE. This CDR3 comprises 16 residues. The CDR3 nucleotides read TGTGCCAGCAGCGTCCAAGCAGGAGGGGTGGTAGGGGAGCTGTTTTTT. It translates to CASSVQAGGVVGELFF.

This clonotype was counted ten times or more. This chain joins TRBV5-6 and TRBJ2-1, with D tentatively TRBD2 (6 bases). The CDR3 is 14 residues long. The germline CDR1 and CDR2 sequences are SGHDT and YYEEEE. The ends were cut back, 4 bases at V and 8 bases at J, with 16 bases in the middle. CDR3 region: CASSRPPGEDEQFF. The CDR3 DNA reads as TGTGCCAGCAGCCGCCCTCCGGGGGAGGATGAGCAGTTCTTC.

Turning to this clonotype: A much more abundant neighbour one base away suggests this may be a read error. The chain has TRBV5-4 and TRBJ2-1; 12 bases align to TRBD2. The CDR3 loop spans 16 amino acids. Germline loops: CDR1 SGHNT, CDR2 YYREEE (reference sequence). The CDR3 DNA follows: TGTGCCAGCAGCTCCTCTAGGACTAGCGGGGACAATGAGCACTTCTTC. This encodes CASSSSRTSGDNEHFF.

This clonotype was counted ten times or more. This sequence joins TRBV5-1 and TRBJ1-6; D call uncertain. The CDR3 spans 20 residues. Germline CDR1 and CDR2: SGHRS and YFSETQ. V was cut by 0 bases and J by 0 bases, with 19 bases left in between. The chain's CDR3 is CASSLGARVSVASYNSPLHF. The CDR3 DNA sequence: TGCGCCAGCAGCTTGGGGGCCCGGGTTTCGGTCGCCTCCTATAATTCACCCCTCCACTTT. The full variable domain, rest sourced from reference TRBV5-1 and TRBJ1-6, is KAGVTQTPRYLIKTRGQQVTLSCSPISGHRSVSWYQQTPGQGLQFLFEYFSETQRNKGNFPGRFSGRQFSNSRSEMNVSTLELGDSALYLCASSLGARVSVASYNSPLHFGNGTRLTVT.

This clonotype was seen repeatedly, ten times or more. CDR3 loop: CASSQRGESQPQHF. DNA of the CDR3: TGTGCCAGCAGCCAAAGGGGAGAGAGTCAGCCCCAGCATTTT. The chain is built from TRBV6-1 and TRBJ1-5; weak D call: TRBD1 (5 bases). Germline-derived CDR1 and CDR2 are MNHNS and SASEGT. Between the trimmed V and J ends, which lost 6 bases and 6 bases, there was a span of 15 bases. The CDR3 is made up of 14 amino acids.